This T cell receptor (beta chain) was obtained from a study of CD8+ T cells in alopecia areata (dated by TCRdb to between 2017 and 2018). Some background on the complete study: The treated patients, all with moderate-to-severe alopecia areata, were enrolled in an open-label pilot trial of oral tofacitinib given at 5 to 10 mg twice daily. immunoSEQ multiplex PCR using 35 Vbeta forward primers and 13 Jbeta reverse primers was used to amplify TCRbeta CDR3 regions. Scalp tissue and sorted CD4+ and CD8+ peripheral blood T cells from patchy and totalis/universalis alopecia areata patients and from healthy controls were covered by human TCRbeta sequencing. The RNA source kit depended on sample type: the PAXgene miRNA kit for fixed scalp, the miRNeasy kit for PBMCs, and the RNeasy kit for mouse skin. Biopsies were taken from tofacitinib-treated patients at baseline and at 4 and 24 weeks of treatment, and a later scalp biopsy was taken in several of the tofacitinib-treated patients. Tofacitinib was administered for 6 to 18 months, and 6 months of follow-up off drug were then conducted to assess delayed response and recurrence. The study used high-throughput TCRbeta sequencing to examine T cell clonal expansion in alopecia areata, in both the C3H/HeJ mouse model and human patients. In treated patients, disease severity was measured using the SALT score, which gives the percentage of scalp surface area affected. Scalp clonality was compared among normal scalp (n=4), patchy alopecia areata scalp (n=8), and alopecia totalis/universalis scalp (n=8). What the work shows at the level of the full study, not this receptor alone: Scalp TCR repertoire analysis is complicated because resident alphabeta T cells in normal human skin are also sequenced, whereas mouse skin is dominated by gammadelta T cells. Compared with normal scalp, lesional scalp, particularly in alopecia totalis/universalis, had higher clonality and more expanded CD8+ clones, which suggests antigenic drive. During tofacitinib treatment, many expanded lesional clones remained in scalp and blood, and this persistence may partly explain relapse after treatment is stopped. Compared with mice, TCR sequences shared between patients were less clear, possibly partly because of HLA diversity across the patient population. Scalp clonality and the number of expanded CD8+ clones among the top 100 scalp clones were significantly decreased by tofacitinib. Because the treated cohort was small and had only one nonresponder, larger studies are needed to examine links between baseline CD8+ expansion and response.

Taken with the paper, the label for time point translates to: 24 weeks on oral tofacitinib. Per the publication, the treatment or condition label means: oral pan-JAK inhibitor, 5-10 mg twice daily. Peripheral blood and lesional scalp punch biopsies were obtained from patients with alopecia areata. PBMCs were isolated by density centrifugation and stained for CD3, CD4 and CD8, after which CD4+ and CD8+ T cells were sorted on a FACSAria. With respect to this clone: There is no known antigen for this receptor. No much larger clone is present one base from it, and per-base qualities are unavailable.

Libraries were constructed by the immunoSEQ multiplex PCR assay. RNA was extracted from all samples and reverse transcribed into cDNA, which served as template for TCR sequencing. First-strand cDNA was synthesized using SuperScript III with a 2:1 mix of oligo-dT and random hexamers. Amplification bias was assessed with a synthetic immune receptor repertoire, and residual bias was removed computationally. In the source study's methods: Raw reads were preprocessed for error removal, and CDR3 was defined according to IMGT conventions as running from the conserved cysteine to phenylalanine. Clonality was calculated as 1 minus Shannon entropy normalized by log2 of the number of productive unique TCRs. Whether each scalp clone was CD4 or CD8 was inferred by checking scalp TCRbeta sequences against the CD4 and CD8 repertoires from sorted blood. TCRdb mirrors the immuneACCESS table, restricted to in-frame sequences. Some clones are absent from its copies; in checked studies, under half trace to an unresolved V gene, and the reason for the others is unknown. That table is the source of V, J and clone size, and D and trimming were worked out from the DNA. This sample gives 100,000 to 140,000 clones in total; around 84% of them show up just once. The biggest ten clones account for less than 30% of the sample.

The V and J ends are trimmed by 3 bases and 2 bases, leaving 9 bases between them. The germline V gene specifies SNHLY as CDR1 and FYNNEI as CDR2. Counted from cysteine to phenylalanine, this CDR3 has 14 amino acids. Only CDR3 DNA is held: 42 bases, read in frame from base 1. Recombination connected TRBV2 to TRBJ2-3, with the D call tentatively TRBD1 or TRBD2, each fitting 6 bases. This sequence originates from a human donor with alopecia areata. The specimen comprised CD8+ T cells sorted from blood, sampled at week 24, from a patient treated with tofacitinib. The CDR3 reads CASSEWGATDTQYF. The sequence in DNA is TGTGCCAGCAGTGAGTGGGGGGCCACAGATACGCAGTATTTT.